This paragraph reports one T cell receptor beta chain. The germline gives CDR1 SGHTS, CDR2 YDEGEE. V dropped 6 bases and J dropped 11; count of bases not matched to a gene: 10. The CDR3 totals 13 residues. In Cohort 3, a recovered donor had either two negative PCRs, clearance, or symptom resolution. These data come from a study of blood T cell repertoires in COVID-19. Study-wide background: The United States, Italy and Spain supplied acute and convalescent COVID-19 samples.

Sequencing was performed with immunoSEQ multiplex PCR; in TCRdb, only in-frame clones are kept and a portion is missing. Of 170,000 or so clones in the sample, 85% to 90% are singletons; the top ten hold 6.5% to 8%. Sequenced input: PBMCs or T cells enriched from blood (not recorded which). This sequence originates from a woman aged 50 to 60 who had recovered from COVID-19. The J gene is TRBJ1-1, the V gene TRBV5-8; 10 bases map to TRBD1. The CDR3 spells CASTNQGQGKAFF. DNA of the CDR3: TGTGCCAGCACTAACCAGGGACAGGGGAAGGCTTTCTTT.